A single sample gave rise to the 26 T cell receptor beta chains below, sequenced in a study of response to subunit inactivated influenza vaccine. TCRdb reprocessed the RT-PCR reads with MiXCR, giving one entry per CDR3 protein. Seen here are roughly 630,000 distinct CDR3 sequences, approximately 14% observed once, and the top ten hold 7.6%. This sample comprised PBMCs from blood, obtained approximately 15 days before vaccination. The receptors derive from a man aged 45-65 years who received an inactivated influenza vaccine.

The V call is TRBV30, the J call TRBJ2-5, with unresolved D. Trimming left V 2 bases short and J 9 bases short, with 13 bases between. Germline assignment: CDR1 GTSNPN and CDR2 SVGIG (reference sequence). The CDR3 is 12 residues long. The CDR3 nucleotides read TGTGCCTGGAGTCGACCCTTGGCGTCCCAGTACTTC. This codes for CAWSRPLASQYF. Combining the CDR3 with reference TRBV30 and TRBJ2-5 gives the whole variable domain SQTIHQWPATLVQPVGSPLSLECTVEGTSNPNLYWYRQAAGRGLQLLFYSVGIGQISSEVPQNLSASRPQDRQFILSSKKLLLSDSGFYLCAWSRPLASQYFGPGTRLLVL.

The chain joins TRBV27 to TRBJ2-2; D unclear. Trimming stripped 5 bases from V and 5 bases from J, with 15 bases between. This CDR3 contains 15 residues. Germline V gene lookup returns CDR1 MNHEY and CDR2 SMNVEV (reference sequence). The chain's CDR3 is CASSLDTWMTGELFF. In nucleotides, the CDR3 is TGTGCCAGCAGTCTTGACACCTGGATGACCGGGGAGCTGTTTTTT.

The chain recombines TRBV12-3 or TRBV12-4 with TRBJ1-6; TRBD1 matches 8 bases. The junction had 12 bases not matched to a gene; V was cut back by 5 bases and J by 9 bases. There are 16 residues in the CDR3. CDR3 in amino acids: CASSPRPGGSGSPLHF. DNA for the CDR3: TGTGCCAGCAGTCCGAGGCCAGGGGGCTCTGGTTCACCCCTCCACTTT.

As DNA, the CDR3 is TGTGCCACCAGCAGACGAGGTTGGAAGTACCAAGAGACCCAGTACTTC. Protein product: CATSRRGWKYQETQYF. The V gene is TRBV15, the J gene TRBJ2-5, with unresolved D. Germline CDR1 LNHNV, CDR2 YYDKDF (reference sequence). This CDR3 has 16 amino acids. Trimming removed 2 bases from V and 0 bases from J, with 13 bases in between.

V gene TRBV6-2 or TRBV6-3 combines with J gene TRBJ2-7; maybe TRBD2 (7 bases). Germline CDR1 and CDR2: MNHEY and SVGEGT. The ends were cut back, 10 bases at V and 3 bases at J, with 16 bases in the middle. The CDR3 spans 13 residues. The CDR3 DNA is TGTGCCATCTCTAGGGGGACTAACTACGAGCAGTACTTC. This codes for CAISRGTNYEQYF.

This clonotype was seen many times. The chain joins TRBV4-1 to TRBJ1-1; the D gene is possibly TRBD1 (5 bases). Germline V gene data show CDR1 as MGHRA and CDR2 as YSYEKL. The CDR3 is 16 residues long. Trimming cost V 2 bases and J 6 bases, with 19 bases left between them. The CDR3 sequence: CASSQFHLRRGPEAFF. The CDR3 region has the DNA TGCGCCAGCAGCCAATTCCACCTCCGTCGGGGCCCTGAAGCTTTCTTT.

This clonotype was detected ten times or more. The rearrangement uses TRBV4-3 and TRBJ2-5; 14 bases are shared with TRBD2. V lost 3 bases to trimming and J lost 3 bases; unmatched junction nucleotides: 3. Germline CDR1 reads LGHNA; CDR2 reads YSLEER. This CDR3 has 16 residues. CDR3 amino acids: CASSQTSGRVEETQYF. The CDR3 DNA is TGCGCCAGCAGCCAGACTAGCGGGAGGGTGGAAGAGACCCAGTACTTC.

The chain links TRBV7-2 to TRBJ2-1, with a weak D call TRBD1 (6 bases). The V end lost 6 bases, the J end lost 6 bases, and 18 bases lay between the germline ends. Germline loops: CDR1 SGHTA, CDR2 FQGNSA. The CDR3 has 15 amino acids. The CDR3 bases are TGTGCCAGCAGTCCCAGGGGAACGCTAGGCAATGAGCAGTTCTTC. Translation: CASSPRGTLGNEQFF.

The chain is built from TRBV7-9 and TRBJ2-3, with D uncertain. Germline assignment: CDR1 SEHNR and CDR2 FQNEAQ (reference sequence). Trimming stripped 4 bases from V and 5 bases from J, with 7 bases between. The CDR3 loop spans 12 amino acids. CDR3 region: CASSSEGDTQYF. CDR3 DNA: TGTGCCAGCAGCTCCGAAGGAGATACGCAGTATTTT.

A single count supports this clonotype. The chain joins TRBV12-3 or TRBV12-4 to TRBJ2-2; 8 nucleotides line up with TRBD1. The CDR3 is 15 amino acids. V shed 6 bases and J 5 bases; nucleotides not matched to a gene: 8. DNA for the CDR3: TGTGCCAGCAGCGAATACAGGGGGATAACCGGGGAGCTGTTTTTT. As protein: CASSEYRGITGELFF.

This chain joins TRBV5-1 and TRBJ1-5; D not certain. The CDR3 loop spans 15 amino acids. Per the germline V gene, CDR1 is SGHRS and CDR2 is YFSETQ. V lost 0 bases and J 3 bases, leaving 10 bases between the germline ends. The CDR3: CASSLVAGPNQPQHF. CDR3 nucleotides: TGCGCCAGCAGCTTGGTAGCTGGGCCCAATCAGCCCCAGCATTTT.

This clonotype was observed a handful of times. The chain joins TRBV28 to TRBJ1-4; D is possibly TRBD1 (5 bases). V gave up 5 bases and J gave up 1 base, with 23 bases separating them. The CDR3 length is 19 residues. Germline assignment: CDR1 MDHEN and CDR2 SYDVKM. The CDR3: CASSTTWDGRNGTNEKLFF. CDR3 sequence (DNA): TGTGCCAGCAGTACTACCTGGGACGGACGGAATGGAACTAATGAAAAACTGTTTTTT.

The rearrangement joins TRBV9 to TRBJ2-7; TRBD1 might be the D (7 bases). The CDR3 has 15 amino acids. V gave up 3 bases and J gave up 2 bases, with 15 bases separating them. Germline V gene sequence: CDR1 SGDLS, CDR2 YYNGEE. CDR3 in DNA: TGTGCCAGCAGCGCCGGCGGGACAGAAGCCTACGAGCAGTACTTC. Translation: CASSAGGTEAYEQYF.

J is TRBJ2-3 and V is TRBV18; D remains unclear. In germline, CDR1 is KGHSH, CDR2 LQKENI. The length of the CDR3 is 15 residues. The germline V and J ends were trimmed by 3 bases and 2 bases, with 12 bases remaining between them. The CDR3 DNA reads as TGTGCCAGCTCACCTTCGACCGCAACCACAGATACGCAGTATTTT. This translates into CASSPSTATTDTQYF.

The J gene is TRBJ2-2, the V gene TRBV20-1, with 9 nucleotides matching TRBD2. Unmatched junction bases numbered 4, after V lost 5 bases and J lost 6 bases. The CDR3 spans 13 residues. Germline CDR1 and CDR2: DFQATT and SNEGSKA (reference sequence). DNA of the CDR3: TGCAGTGCTGACGGACTAGCGCCCGGGGAGCTGTTTTTT. Its translation is CSADGLAPGELFF.

This clonotype was counted only a few times. The V gene is TRBV4-1, the J gene TRBJ2-5; unclear D gene. Germline CDR1 reads MGHRA; CDR2 reads YSYEKL. V lost 0 bases to trimming and J lost 2 bases, with 7 bases between them. There are 14 residues in the CDR3. The CDR3 DNA follows: TGCGCCAGCAGCCAAGAATGGCGGCAAGAGACCCAGTACTTC. Its protein is CASSQEWRQETQYF.

The V and J genes are TRBV28 and TRBJ2-1; D possibly corresponds to TRBD2 (5 bases). This CDR3 spans 18 amino acids. The V end lost 6 bases, the J end lost 3 bases, and 24 bases lay between the germline ends. CDR1 and CDR2 from the germline V gene are MDHEN and SYDVKM. CDR3 in DNA: TGTGCCAGCAGCCCCAAAATCCGACTCGCGGGCTACTACAATGAGCAGTTCTTC. Translating it yields CASSPKIRLAGYYNEQFF. Based on the CDR3 plus reference TRBV28 and TRBJ2-1, the full variable domain is DVKVTQSSRYLVKRTGEKVFLECVQDMDHENMFWYRQDPGLGLRLIYFSYDVKMKEKGDIPEGYSVSREKKERFSLILESASTNQTSMYLCASSPKIRLAGYYNEQFFGPGTRLTVL.

The gene calls are TRBV20-1 and TRBJ2-3; 10 positions agree with TRBD1. This CDR3 has 19 amino acids. The junction had 14 bases not matched to a gene; V was cut back by 0 bases and J by 2 bases. Germline loops: CDR1 DFQATT, CDR2 SNEGSKA (reference sequence). The CDR3 DNA sequence: TGCAGTGCTAGAGACCGACAGGGGGCCTTCATATATTTCACAGATACGCAGTATTTT. It codes for CSARDRQGAFIYFTDTQYF.

This clonotype has only a few counts. The gene calls are TRBV18 and TRBJ1-1, with D uncertain. The CDR3 is 13 residues long. V lost 3 bases to trimming and J lost 6 bases, with 11 bases between them. Per germline, CDR1 KGHSH and CDR2 LQKENI. The CDR3 here is CASSPDVFAEAFF. CDR3 in DNA: TGTGCCAGCTCACCGGATGTTTTTGCTGAAGCTTTCTTT.

The chain recombines TRBV5-1 with TRBJ2-7; 9 bases are a match to TRBD2. Germline loops: CDR1 SGHRS, CDR2 YFSETQ. V was pared by 5 bases and J by 7 bases, with 10 bases of the junction left unmatched. The CDR3 length is 14 residues. This CDR3 is CASRLSGGSREQYF. The CDR3 DNA sequence: TGCGCCAGCAGACTCAGCGGGGGGTCGAGAGAGCAGTACTTC.

CDR3 nucleotide sequence: TGTGCCACCAAGGGGGGCCCCCGCACAGATACGCAGTATTTT. Its translation is CATKGGPRTDTQYF. The V gene is TRBV15, the J gene TRBJ2-3, with D possibly called TRBD1 or TRBD2 (6 bases each). The CDR3 has 14 amino acids. Germline V gene data show CDR1 as LNHNV and CDR2 as YYDKDF (reference sequence). Trimming shortened V by 7 bases and J by 1 base, and 12 bases separated the two germline ends.

This clonotype has just a few counts. The chain couples TRBV7-2 to TRBJ1-5; D call uncertain. Per the germline V gene, CDR1 is SGHTA and CDR2 is FQGNSA. The CDR3 is made up of 12 amino acids. Deletions cut 6 bases from V and 4 bases from J, with 7 bases between. The CDR3 coding sequence is TGTGCCAGCAGTCAAATGAATCAGCCCCAGCATTTT. Its protein is CASSQMNQPQHF. Drawing the rest from reference TRBV7-2 and TRBJ1-5, the complete variable domain is GAGVSQSPSNKVTEKGKDVELRCDPISGHTALYWYRQSLGQGLEFLIYFQGNSAPDKSGLPSDRFSAERTGGSVSTLTIQRTQQEDSAVYLCASSQMNQPQHFGDGTRLSIL.

This chain connects TRBV29-1 to TRBJ1-2, with unresolved D. The CDR3 extends over 11 amino acids. V lost 6 bases and J 5 bases, leaving 10 bases between the germline ends. Germline V gene data show CDR1 as SQVTM and CDR2 as ANQGSEA. This CDR3 reads CSVTSSYGYTF. The CDR3 coding sequence is TGCAGCGTGACAAGTAGTTATGGCTACACCTTC.

J is TRBJ2-1 and V is TRBV7-3, with 11 bases identical to TRBD2. The ends lost 5 bases at V and 6 bases at J; junction bases unmatched: 9. CDR1 is SGHTA, CDR2 FQGTGA, per germline. The CDR3 consists of 16 residues. CDR3 DNA sequence: TGTGCCAGCAGCGCTCTAGCGGGAGGCTCCATCAATGAGCAGTTCTTC. The encoded protein is CASSALAGGSINEQFF.

This clonotype was seen a handful of times. CDR3 region: CSARLYEQFF. CDR3 nucleotides: TGCAGTGCTCGCCTTTATGAGCAGTTCTTC. The chain carries TRBV20-1 and TRBJ2-1; D call uncertain. Germline V gene sequence: CDR1 DFQATT, CDR2 SNEGSKA (reference sequence). V was cut by 5 bases and J by 8 bases, with 7 bases left in between. This CDR3 region has 10 residues.

This clonotype was seen just once. The chain combines TRBV20-1 with TRBJ2-7; D perhaps matches TRBD2 (6 bases). This CDR3 contains 15 residues. Germline lookup yields CDR1 DFQATT and CDR2 SNEGSKA (reference sequence). V was shortened by 6 bases and J by 3 bases, with 21 bases between the two germline ends. CDR3 sequence: CSADPMEGRGYEQYF. In DNA, the CDR3 is TGCAGTGCCGACCCTATGGAGGGGCGGGGCTACGAGCAGTACTTC.